These T cell receptor beta chains were read from a single sample in a study of shared clonotypes between healthy human individuals. Clones were read by immunoSEQ multiplex PCR, and TCRdb kept only the in-frame ones, dropping some. The profile shows roughly 2.1 million clones, under 95% of them singletons. The sequenced sample consisted of naive CD8+ T cells from PBMCs. These receptors were taken from a man between 18 and 29 years old in good health. Some clones in this sample may be carry-over from other donors' samples. CDR3s leave out the opening cysteine and the closing phenylalanine or tryptophan. Not every row has a clone size; where given, it reads once, few, many or a size class.

V gene,clone size,J gene,CDR3 length,CDR3 protein
TRBV27,NA,TRBJ2-6,18,ASSSTAARDPLPGANVLT
TRBV19,NA,TRBJ2-2,12,ASSLWQSTGELF
TRBV9,NA,TRBJ2-7,12,ASSVGVSSYEQY
TRBV2,NA,TRBJ1-5,13,ASKTLDSSNQPQH
TRBV27,NA,TRBJ2-7,11,ASSFGGRYEQY
TRBV7-8,NA,TRBJ2-7,9,ATLEGYEQY
TRBV4-2,NA,TRBJ2-1,15,ASSRGVEGQDYNEQF
TRBV6-5,NA,TRBJ2-2,12,ASKWSQGGGELF
TRBV2,NA,TRBJ2-7,11,ASRRDSSYEQY
TRBV28,NA,TRBJ2-1,11,ASSFFAYNEQF
TRBV27,NA,TRBJ2-7,12,ASSLGGRTYEQY
TRBV10-3,once,TRBJ2-1,17,AISESLPGTGDSYNEQF
TRBV5-1,NA,TRBJ2-6,16,ASSLAVWGTPGANVLT
TRBV4-1,once,TRBJ1-2,12,ASSQDQGGYGYT
TRBV7-9,NA,TRBJ2-2,14,ASSLGDGGNTGELF
TRBV4-3,NA,TRBJ2-3,13,ASSQDGGWGDTQY
TRBV14,NA,TRBJ1-2,11,ASRPRGNSGYT
TRBV18,once,TRBJ2-7,12,ASSPGRGAYEQY
TRBV10-3,NA,TRBJ2-7,12,AITEGGAGLEQY
TRBV27,NA,TRBJ1-5,13,ASSPLGGEKEAQH
TRBV7-2,NA,TRBJ2-3,12,ASSLGTEPPTQY
TRBV2,NA,TRBJ2-7,13,ASRLGGGSTYEQY
TRBV4-1,NA,TRBJ2-1,13,ASSPRGGSYNEQF
TRBV19,NA,TRBJ2-1,14,ASSLWTGGLYNEQF
TRBV9,NA,TRBJ2-2,14,ASSRPASGSTGELF
TRBV7-2,NA,TRBJ2-5,16,ASSLHQKGGRAQETQY
TRBV9,NA,TRBJ1-1,11,ASSLGGGTEAF
TRBV7-9,NA,TRBJ2-7,10,ASRGLGYEQY
TRBV4-1,NA,TRBJ1-1,12,ASSLRTGGTEAF
TRBV14,NA,TRBJ2-6,15,ASSQTGVEAGANVLT
TRBV15,NA,TRBJ2-2,17,ATSRDFWREGMNTGELF
TRBV16,NA,TRBJ2-2,11,ASSLGATGELF
TRBV27,once,TRBJ2-7,11,ASSVLPSYEQY
TRBV7-9,once,TRBJ2-2,12,ASSFRRDAGELF
TRBV5-4,NA,TRBJ2-7,11,ASSAFGLYEQY
TRBV5-8,NA,TRBJ2-7,13,ASSWGSGERREQY
TRBV5-1,NA,TRBJ2-7,10,ASSLYVGEQY
TRBV5-1,NA,TRBJ2-7,14,ASRYNRGRNPYEQY
TRBV9,NA,TRBJ2-6,12,ASSVNFGANVLT
TRBV5-1,NA,TRBJ1-2,13,ASSLAESSNYGYT
TRBV28,NA,TRBJ2-5,10,ASFQGEGTQY
TRBV9,once,TRBJ2-3,18,ASSVLPSGSTGAPTDTQY
TRBV28,once,TRBJ2-7,13,ASSLRRQGSYEQY
TRBV13,NA,TRBJ2-1,16,ASSLSLNEAGAYDEQF
TRBV6-1,NA,TRBJ1-5,13,ASSEGGRVTQPQH
TRBV4-1,NA,TRBJ1-1,12,ASSQERWNTEAF